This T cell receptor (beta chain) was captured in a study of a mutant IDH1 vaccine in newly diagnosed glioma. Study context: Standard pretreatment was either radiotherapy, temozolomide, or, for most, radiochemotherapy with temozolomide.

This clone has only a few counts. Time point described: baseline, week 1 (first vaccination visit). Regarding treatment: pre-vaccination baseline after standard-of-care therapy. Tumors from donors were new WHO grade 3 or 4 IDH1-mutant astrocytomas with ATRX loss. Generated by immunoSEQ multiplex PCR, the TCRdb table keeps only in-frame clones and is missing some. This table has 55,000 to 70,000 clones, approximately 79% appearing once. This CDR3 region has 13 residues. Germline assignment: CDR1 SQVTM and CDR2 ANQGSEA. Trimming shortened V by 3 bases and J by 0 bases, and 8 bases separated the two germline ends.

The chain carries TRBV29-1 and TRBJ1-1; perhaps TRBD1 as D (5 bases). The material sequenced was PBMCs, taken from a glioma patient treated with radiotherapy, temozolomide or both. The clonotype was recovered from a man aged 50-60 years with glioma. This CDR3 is CSVDKGLNTEAFF. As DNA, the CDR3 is TGCAGCGTTGATAAGGGGTTGAACACTGAAGCTTTCTTT.